The 4 T cell receptor beta chains listed next were all sequenced from one sample in a study of early T cells in non-severe SARS-CoV-2 infection. Via MiXCR, TCRdb re-called the 5' RACE reads, giving one row per CDR3 protein. This table has 35,000 to 45,000 distinct CDR3 sequences, around 6.3% appearing once. The sequencing here drew on whole blood, taken at baseline. The source of these receptors is an adult who was a healthcare worker with PCR-confirmed SARS-CoV-2 infection or an uninfected control (not recorded which).

This clonotype was observed many times. The chain has TRBV7-2 and TRBJ2-7; 14 positions agree with TRBD2. V trimming: 0 bases; J trimming: 5 bases; junction bases outside the gene matches: 9. The CDR3 sequence is 18 residues long. The germline gives CDR1 SGHTA, CDR2 FQGNSA. CDR3: CASSLALFRLAGGNEQYF. The CDR3 DNA reads TGTGCCAGCAGCTTAGCCCTGTTTAGACTAGCGGGGGGGAACGAGCAGTACTTC.

This clonotype occurred a few times. CDR3 bases: TGCAGCGTTGTCAGTCCGCCGGGCGAGCAGTACTTC. This sequence encodes CSVVSPPGEQYF. This rearrangement joins TRBV29-1 to TRBJ2-7; D not certain. This CDR3 comprises 12 residues. CDR1 is SQVTM and CDR2 is ANQGSEA in the germline V gene. Between the trimmed V and J ends, which lost 4 bases and 6 bases, there was a span of 13 bases.

The chain employs TRBV5-1 and TRBJ1-1; no definite D call. The germline CDR1 and CDR2 sequences are SGHRS and YFSETQ. The V gene lost 1 base and the J gene lost 1 base, with 8 bases spanning the gap. The CDR3 is 14 amino acids. The CDR3: CASSLRPPNTEAFF. The CDR3 nucleotides are TGCGCCAGCAGCTTGCGTCCACCGAACACTGAAGCTTTCTTT.

For this clonotype: A much larger clone differs from this one at a single base, so this may be a read error. The V gene is TRBV4-3, the J gene TRBJ1-6; 11 bases agree with TRBD1. The germline V gene has CDR1 LGHNA and CDR2 YSLEER. This CDR3 region has 15 residues. The chain's CDR3 is CASGQDGTGGSPLHF. CDR3 DNA sequence: TGCGCCAGCGGCCAAGACGGGACAGGGGGTTCACCCCTCCACTTT.